This T cell receptor beta chain was observed in a study of cytomegalovirus exposure and HLA in healthy donors. Primers included in the PCR were 60 Vbeta and 13 Jbeta primers. The assay was immunoSEQ multiplex PCR, and TCRdb's table has in-frame clones only and misses some. Here the sample spans some 140,000 clones, roughly 73% being singletons. The CDR3 is 15 amino acids. The V end was cut by 6 bases, the J end by 1 base, with 14 bases between. Germline CDR1 reads SGHAT; CDR2 reads FQNNGV. Note on this clone: Its specificity is unknown.

Study findings and constraints: With later analysis, a missense DCLRE1C variant became linked to TCR beta V- and J-gene trimming. The authors reported that TCR beta sequences could predict HLA-A and HLA-B alleles. These predictions were accurate for most subjects in the first cohort.

V and J are TRBV11-2 and TRBJ2-3, with a weak D call TRBD2 (5 bases). This clonotype originated in a woman aged 40 to 55 in good health and CMV-seronegative. Sequenced input: PBMCs. The CDR3 bases are TGTGCCAGCAGTCCTACTAGTTTGGGCACAGATACGCAGTATTTT. Translating it yields CASSPTSLGTDTQYF.